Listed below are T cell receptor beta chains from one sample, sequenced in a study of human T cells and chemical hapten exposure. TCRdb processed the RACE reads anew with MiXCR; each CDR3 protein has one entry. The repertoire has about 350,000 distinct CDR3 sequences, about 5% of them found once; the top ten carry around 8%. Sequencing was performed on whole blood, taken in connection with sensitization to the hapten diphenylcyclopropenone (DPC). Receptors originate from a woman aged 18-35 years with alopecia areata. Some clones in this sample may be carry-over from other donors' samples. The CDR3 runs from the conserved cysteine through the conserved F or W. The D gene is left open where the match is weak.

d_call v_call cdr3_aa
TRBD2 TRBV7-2 CASSLGSSGEPYNEQFF
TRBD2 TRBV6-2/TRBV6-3 CASSPLLAGGRRFF
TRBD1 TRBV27 CASSRTGGTINTEAFF
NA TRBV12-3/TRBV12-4 CASLNGGGGVTDTQYF
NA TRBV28 CASSLLQGVNSPLHF
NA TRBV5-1 CASSLLPRSLNSNQPQHF
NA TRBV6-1 CASSERDVTDTQYF
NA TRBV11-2 CASSLDRVHTGELFF
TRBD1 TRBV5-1 CASSSTGGYQETQYF
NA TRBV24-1 CATENGYGYTF
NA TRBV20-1 CSATDGALYEQYF
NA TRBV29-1 CSVVPGTDTQYF
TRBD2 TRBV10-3 CAISGLAGGQETQYF
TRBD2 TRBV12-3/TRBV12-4 CACSSGGALEQFF
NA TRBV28 CASSPIYGNIQYF
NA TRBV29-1 CSVVWGVGANTEAFF
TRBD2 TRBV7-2 CASSLRLSGVYNEQFF
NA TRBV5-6 CASSLQANYGYTF
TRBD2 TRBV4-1 CASSLPGLADEETQYF
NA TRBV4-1 CASSRDPRRGSNSPLHF